Sequencing of this T cell receptor (beta chain) was carried out in a study of cytomegalovirus exposure and HLA in healthy donors. Both 60 Vbeta primers and 13 Jbeta primers went into the PCR. The repertoire was sequenced with immunoSEQ multiplex PCR; TCRdb's copy has only in-frame clones and lacks some. The top ten clones hold 0.47% of a sample with some 220,000 clones, around 80% of them seen once. V was cut by 9 bases and J by 2 bases, with 7 bases left in between. There are 11 residues in the CDR3. The germline V gene encodes CDR1 MNHEY and CDR2 SMNVEV (reference sequence). Study conclusions and caveats: In vitro testing confirmed a few CMV-associated chains as specific for CMV antigens.

Turning to this clone: What it binds is not known.

The source material was PBMCs. The origin of this receptor is a boy younger than 18 in good health and CMV-seronegative. V gene TRBV27 combines with J gene TRBJ1-1, with D uncertain. The chain's CDR3 is CASAANTEAFF. CDR3 nucleotide sequence: TGTGCCAGTGCGGCAAACACTGAAGCTTTCTTT.